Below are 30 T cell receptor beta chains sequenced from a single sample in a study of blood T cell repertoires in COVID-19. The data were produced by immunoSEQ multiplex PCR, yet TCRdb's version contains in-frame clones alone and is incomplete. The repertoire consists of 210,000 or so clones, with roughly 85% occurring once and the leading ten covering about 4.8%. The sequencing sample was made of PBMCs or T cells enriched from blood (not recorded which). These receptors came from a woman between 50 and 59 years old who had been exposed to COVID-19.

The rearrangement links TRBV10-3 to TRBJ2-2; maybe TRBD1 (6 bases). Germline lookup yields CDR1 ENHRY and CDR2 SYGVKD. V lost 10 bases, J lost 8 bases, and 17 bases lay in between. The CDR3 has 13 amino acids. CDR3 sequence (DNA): TGTGCCACTCAGGGGCACGGTGGTGGGGAGCTGTTTTTT. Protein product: CATQGHGGGELFF.

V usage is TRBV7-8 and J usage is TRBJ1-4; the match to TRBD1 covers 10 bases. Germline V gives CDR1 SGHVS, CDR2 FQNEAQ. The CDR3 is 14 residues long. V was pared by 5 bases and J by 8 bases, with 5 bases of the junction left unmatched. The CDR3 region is CASSLDRGNEKLFF. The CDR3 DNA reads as TGTGCCAGCAGCCTGGACAGGGGGAACGAAAAACTGTTTTTT.

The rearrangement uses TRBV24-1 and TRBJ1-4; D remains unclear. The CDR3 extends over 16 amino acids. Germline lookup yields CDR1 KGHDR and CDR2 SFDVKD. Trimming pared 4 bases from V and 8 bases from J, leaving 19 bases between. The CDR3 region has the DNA TGTGCCACCAGTGAAGGCGGGATTCCCCTCGGCGAAAAACTGTTTTTT. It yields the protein CATSEGGIPLGEKLFF.

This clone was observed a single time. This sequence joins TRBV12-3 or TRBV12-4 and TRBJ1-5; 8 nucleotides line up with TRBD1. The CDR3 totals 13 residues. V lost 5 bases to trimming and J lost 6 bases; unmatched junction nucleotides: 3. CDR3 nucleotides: TGTGCCAGCAGTCGACAGGGGAGTCAGCCCCAGCATTTT. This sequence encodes CASSRQGSQPQHF.

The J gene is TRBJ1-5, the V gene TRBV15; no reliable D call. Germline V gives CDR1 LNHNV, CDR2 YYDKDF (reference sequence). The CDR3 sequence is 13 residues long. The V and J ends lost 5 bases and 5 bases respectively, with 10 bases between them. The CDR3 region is CATSSREHQPQHF. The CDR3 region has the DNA TGTGCCACCAGCTCGAGGGAACATCAGCCCCAGCATTTT.

DNA of the CDR3: TGTGCCAGCAGTGTAGACTCCTATAATTCACCCCTCCACTTT. It is translated as CASSVDSYNSPLHF. This sequence joins TRBV25-1 and TRBJ1-6; D not certain. This CDR3 is 14 amino acids long. V lost 4 bases to trimming and J lost 0 bases, with 4 bases between them. Germline-derived CDR1 and CDR2 are MGHDK and SYGVNS. The complete variable domain, with remaining parts taken from reference TRBV25-1 and TRBJ1-6, reads EADIYQTPRYLVIGTGKKITLECSQTMGHDKMYWYQQDPGMELHLIHYSYGVNSTEKGDLSSESTVSRIRTEHFPLTLESARPSHTSQYLCASSVDSYNSPLHFGNGTRLTVT.

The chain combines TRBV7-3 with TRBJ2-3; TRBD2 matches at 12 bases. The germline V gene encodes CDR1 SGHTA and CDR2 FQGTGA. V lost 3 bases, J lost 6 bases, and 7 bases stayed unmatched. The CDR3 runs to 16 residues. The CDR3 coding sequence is TGTGCCAGCAGCTTTTCTAGCGGGGGGGCCGCGGATACGCAGTATTTT. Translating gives CASSFSSGGAADTQYF.

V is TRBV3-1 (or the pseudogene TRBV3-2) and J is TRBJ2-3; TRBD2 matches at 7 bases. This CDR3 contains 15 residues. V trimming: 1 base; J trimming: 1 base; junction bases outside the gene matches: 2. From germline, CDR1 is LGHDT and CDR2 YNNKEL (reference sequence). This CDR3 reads CASSQGTSRTDTQYF. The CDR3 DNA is TGTGCCAGCAGCCAAGGGACTAGTCGCACAGATACGCAGTATTTT.

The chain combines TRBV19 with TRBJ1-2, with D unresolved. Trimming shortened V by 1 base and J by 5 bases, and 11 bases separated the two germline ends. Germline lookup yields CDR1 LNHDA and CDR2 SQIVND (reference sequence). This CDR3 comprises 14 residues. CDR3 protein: CASSIARTPYGYTF. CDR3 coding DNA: TGTGCCAGTAGTATAGCTCGGACTCCGTATGGCTACACCTTC.

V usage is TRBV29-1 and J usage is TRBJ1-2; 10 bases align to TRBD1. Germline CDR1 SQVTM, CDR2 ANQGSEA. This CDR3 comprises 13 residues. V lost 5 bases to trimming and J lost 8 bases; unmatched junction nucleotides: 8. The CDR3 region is CSVTRDRGRGYTF. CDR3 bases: TGCAGCGTTACGAGGGACAGGGGACGAGGCTACACCTTC.

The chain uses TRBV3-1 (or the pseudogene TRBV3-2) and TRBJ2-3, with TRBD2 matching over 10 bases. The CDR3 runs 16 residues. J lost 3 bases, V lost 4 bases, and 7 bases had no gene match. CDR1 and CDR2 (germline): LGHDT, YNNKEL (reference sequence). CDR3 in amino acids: CASSPLAGAATDTQYF. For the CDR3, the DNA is TGTGCCAGCAGCCCCCTAGCGGGGGCCGCAACAGATACGCAGTATTTT.

CDR3 protein: CASSEARWPGQGRGETQYF. In DNA form, the CDR3 reads TGTGCCAGCAGTGAAGCGAGGTGGCCGGGACAGGGGAGGGGAGAGACCCAGTACTTC. The rearrangement joins TRBV2 to TRBJ2-5; TRBD1 aligns across 10 bases. The CDR3 totals 19 residues. Germline CDR1 SNHLY, CDR2 FYNNEI. After removal of 0 bases from V and 4 bases from J, the junction contained 14 bases not matched to a gene.

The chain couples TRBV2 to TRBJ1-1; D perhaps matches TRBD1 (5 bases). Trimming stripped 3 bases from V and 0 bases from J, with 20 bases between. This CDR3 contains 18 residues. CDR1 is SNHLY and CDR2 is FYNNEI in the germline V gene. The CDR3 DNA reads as TGTGCCAGCAGTGAGACTCTCCCAGGGCCCCTACTGAACACTGAAGCTTTCTTT. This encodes CASSETLPGPLLNTEAFF.

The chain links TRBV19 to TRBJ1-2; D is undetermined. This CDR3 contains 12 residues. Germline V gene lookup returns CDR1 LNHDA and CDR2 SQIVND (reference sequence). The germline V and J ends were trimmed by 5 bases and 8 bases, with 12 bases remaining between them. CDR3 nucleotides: TGTGCCAGTAGTGGCTCAGGTTGGGGCTACACCTTC. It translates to CASSGSGWGYTF.

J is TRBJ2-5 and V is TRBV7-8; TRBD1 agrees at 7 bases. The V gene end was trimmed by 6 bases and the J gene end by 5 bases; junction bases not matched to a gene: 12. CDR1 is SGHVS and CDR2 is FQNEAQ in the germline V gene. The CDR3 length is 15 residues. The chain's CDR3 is CASRGREGAGETQYF. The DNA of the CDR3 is TGTGCCAGCAGGGGGCGTGAGGGGGCTGGGGAGACCCAGTACTTC.

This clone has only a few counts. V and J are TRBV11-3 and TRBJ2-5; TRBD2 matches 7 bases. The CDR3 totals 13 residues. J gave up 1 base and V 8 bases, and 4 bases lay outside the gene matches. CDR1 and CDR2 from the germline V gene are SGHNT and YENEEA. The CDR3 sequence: CASSRGVQETQYF. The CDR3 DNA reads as TGTGCCAGCTCACGGGGGGTCCAAGAGACCCAGTACTTC.

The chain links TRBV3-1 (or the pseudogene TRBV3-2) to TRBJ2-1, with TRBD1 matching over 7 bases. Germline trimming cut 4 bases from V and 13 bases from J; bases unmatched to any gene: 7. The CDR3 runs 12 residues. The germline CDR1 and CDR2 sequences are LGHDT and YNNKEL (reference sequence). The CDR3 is CASSPSTGLQFF. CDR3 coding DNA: TGTGCCAGCAGCCCCTCGACAGGGCTACAGTTCTTC.

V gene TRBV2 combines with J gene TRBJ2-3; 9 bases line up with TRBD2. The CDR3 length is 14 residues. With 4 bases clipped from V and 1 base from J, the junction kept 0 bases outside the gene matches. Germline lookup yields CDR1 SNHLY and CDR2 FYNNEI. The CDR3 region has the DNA TGTGCCAGCAGTGGACTAGCGGGCACAGATACGCAGTATTTT. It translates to CASSGLAGTDTQYF.

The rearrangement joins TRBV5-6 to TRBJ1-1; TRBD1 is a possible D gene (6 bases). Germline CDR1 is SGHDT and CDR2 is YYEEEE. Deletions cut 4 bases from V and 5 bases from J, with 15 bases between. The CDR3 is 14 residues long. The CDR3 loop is CASSGPTGATEAFF. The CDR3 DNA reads TGTGCCAGCAGCGGACCGACAGGAGCAACTGAAGCTTTCTTT.

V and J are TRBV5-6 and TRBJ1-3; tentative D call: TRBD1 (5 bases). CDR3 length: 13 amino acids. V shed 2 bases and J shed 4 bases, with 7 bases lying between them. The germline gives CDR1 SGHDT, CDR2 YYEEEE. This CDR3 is CASSLRGGNTIYF. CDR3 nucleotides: TGTGCCAGCAGCTTACGGGGGGGAAACACCATATATTTT.

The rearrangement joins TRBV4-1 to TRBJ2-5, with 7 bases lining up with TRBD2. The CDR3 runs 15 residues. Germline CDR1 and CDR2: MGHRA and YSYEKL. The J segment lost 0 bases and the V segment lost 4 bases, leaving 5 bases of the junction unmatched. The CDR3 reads CASSPLGTNQETQYF. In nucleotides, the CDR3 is TGCGCCAGCAGCCCCCTAGGGACTAACCAAGAGACCCAGTACTTC.

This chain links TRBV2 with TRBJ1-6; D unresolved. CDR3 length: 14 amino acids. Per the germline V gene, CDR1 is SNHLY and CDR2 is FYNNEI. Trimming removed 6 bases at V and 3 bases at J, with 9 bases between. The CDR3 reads CASSGRDYNSPLHF. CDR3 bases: TGTGCCAGCAGCGGCCGGGACTATAATTCACCCCTCCACTTT.

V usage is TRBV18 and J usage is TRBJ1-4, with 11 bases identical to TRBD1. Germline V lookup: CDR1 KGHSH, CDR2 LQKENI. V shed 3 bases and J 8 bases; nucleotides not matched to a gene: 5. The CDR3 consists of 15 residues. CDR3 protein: CASSPPGQGEEKLFF. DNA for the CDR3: TGTGCCAGCTCACCCCCGGGACAGGGGGAGGAAAAACTGTTTTTT.

The CDR3 nucleotides read TGCGCCAGCAGCCTACAGACTAGTACTGAAGCTTTCTTT. Protein product: CASSLQTSTEAFF. The J gene is TRBJ1-1, the V gene TRBV5-1; D remains unclear. Per germline, CDR1 SGHRS and CDR2 YFSETQ. CDR3 length: 13 amino acids. With 4 bases removed from V and 5 bases from J, the gap between germline ends came to 12 bases. The full variable domain, completed using reference TRBV5-1 and TRBJ1-1, is KAGVTQTPRYLIKTRGQQVTLSCSPISGHRSVSWYQQTPGQGLQFLFEYFSETQRNKGNFPGRFSGRQFSNSRSEMNVSTLELGDSALYLCASSLQTSTEAFFGQGTRLTVV.

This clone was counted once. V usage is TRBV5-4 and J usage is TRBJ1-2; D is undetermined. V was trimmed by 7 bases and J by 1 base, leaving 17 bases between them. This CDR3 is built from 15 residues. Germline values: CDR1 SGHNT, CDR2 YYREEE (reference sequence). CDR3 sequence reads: CASGLSGVYNYGYTF. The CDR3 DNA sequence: TGTGCCAGCGGATTAAGCGGGGTATATAACTATGGCTACACCTTC.

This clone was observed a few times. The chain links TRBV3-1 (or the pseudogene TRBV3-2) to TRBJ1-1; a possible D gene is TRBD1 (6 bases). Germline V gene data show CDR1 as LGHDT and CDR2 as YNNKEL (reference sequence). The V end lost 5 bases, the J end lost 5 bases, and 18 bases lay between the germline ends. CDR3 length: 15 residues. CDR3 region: CASSNPPGVGTEAFF. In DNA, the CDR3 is TGTGCCAGCAGCAACCCTCCAGGGGTAGGAACTGAAGCTTTCTTT.

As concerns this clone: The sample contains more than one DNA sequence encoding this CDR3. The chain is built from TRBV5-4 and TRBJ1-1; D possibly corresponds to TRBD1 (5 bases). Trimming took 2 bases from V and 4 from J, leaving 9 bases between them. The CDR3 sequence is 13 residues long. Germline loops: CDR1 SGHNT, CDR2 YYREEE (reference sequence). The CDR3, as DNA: TGTGCCAGCAGCTTAAGGGGTGGCACTGAAGCTTTCTTT. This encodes CASSLRGGTEAFF.

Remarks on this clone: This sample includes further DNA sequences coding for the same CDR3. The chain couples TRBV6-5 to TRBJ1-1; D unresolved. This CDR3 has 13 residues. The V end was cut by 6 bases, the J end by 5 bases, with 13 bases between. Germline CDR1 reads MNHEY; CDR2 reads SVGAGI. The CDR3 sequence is CASSPFRGTEAFF. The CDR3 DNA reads TGTGCCAGCAGCCCGTTCCGGGGTACTGAAGCTTTCTTT.

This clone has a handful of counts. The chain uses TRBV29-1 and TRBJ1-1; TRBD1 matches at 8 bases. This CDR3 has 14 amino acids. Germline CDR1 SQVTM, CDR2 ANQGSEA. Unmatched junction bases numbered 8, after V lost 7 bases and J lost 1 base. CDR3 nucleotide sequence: TGCAGCGGCAGCAAGGGACAGGCGAACACTGAAGCTTTCTTT. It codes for CSGSKGQANTEAFF.

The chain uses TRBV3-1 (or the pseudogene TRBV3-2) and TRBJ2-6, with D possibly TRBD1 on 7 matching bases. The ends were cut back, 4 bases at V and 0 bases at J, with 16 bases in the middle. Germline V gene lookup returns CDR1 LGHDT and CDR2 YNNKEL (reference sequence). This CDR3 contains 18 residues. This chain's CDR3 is CASSLRRGASSGANVLTF. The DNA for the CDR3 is TGTGCCAGCAGCCTTCGCAGGGGGGCTTCCTCTGGGGCCAACGTCCTGACTTTC.